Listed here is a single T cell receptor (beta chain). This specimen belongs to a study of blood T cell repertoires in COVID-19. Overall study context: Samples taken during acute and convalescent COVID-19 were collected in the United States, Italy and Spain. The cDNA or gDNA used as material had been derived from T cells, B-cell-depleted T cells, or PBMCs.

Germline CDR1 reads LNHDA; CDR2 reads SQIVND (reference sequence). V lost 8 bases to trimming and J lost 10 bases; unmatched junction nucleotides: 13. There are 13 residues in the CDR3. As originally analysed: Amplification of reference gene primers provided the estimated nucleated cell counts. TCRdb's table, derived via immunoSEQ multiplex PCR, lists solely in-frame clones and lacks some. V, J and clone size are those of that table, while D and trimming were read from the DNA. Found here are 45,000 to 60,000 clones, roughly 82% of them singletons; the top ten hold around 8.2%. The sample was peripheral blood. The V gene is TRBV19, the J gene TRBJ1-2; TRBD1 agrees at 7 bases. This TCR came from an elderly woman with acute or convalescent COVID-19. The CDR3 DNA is TGTGCCAGTTCACGGGACAGTGCATTTGACTACACCTTC. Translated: CASSRDSAFDYTF.